The source of this TCR beta chain is a study of T cell repertoires in cytomegalovirus infection. Study context: CMV infection together with matching HLA type was indicated by public TCR beta signatures.

For this clonotype: Its specificity is not known.

CDR1 MNHEY and CDR2 SMNVEV come from the germline V gene (reference sequence). Trimming left V 3 bases short and J 3 bases short, with 18 bases between. There are 16 residues in the CDR3. Using its own MiXCR run on the reads, TCRdb lists one record per CDR3 protein. There are approximately 770,000 distinct CDR3 sequences in the sample; 25% to 35% occur only once, and approximately 14% lies in the top ten. The clonotype comes from a human donor in good health (CMV status not recorded). Some clones in this sample may be carry-over from other donors' samples. The gene calls are TRBV27 and TRBJ2-7; D tentatively fits TRBD1 or TRBD2 (6 bases each). The source was cultured CD8+ T cells from PBMCs, collected from culture after CMV antigen stimulation. The CDR3, as DNA: TGTGCCAGCAGTTTCTTCACGGGGGCCGGCAACTACGAGCAGTACTTC. It specifies CASSFFTGAGNYEQYF.